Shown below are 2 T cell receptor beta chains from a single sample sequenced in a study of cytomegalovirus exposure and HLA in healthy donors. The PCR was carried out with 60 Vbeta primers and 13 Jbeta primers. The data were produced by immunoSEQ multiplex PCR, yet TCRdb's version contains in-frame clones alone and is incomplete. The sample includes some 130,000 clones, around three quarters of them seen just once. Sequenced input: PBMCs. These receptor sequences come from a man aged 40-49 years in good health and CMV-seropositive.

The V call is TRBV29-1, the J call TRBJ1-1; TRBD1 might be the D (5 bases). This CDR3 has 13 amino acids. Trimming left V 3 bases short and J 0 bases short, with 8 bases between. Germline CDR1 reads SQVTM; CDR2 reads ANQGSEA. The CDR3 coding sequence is TGCAGCGTTGAGGTACAGGTGAACACTGAAGCTTTCTTT. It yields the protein CSVEVQVNTEAFF.

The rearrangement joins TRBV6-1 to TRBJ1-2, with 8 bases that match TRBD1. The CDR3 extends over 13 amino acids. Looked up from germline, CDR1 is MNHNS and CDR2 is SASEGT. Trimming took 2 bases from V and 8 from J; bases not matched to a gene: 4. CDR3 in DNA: TGTGCCAGCAGTGAACAGGGGGCGCGGGGCTACACCTTC. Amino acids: CASSEQGARGYTF.